Listed below are T cell receptor beta chains from one sample, sequenced in a study of cytomegalovirus exposure and HLA in healthy donors. Sequencing used immunoSEQ multiplex PCR; TCRdb keeps in-frame clones, though not all of them. The data contain 180,000 or so clones, 77% of them seen just once; the ten biggest clones take up 1.4%. Material: PBMCs. The source of these receptors is a man aged 18 to 30 in good health and CMV-seronegative. Both conserved end residues are part of each CDR3. A D gene is named only where the DNA matches it firmly. Clone size is not always given. Where it is, it says once, few, many or a class for expanded clones.

CDR3 protein,CDR3 DNA,V gene,J gene,D gene,clone size
CASRRGRRDTQYF,TGTGCCAGCAGGCGGGGCCGCCGGGATACGCAGTATTTT,TRBV6-5,TRBJ2-3,.,.
CASSHQLAGGGDEQFF,TGTGCCAGCAGCCACCAACTAGCGGGGGGGGGCGATGAGCAGTTCTTC,TRBV7-2,TRBJ2-1,TRBD2,.
CASSGGQGPETQYF,TGTGCCAGCAGTGGGGGGCAGGGTCCAGAGACCCAGTACTTC,TRBV6-1,TRBJ2-5,.,few
CASSRTGGVTGELFF,TGTGCCAGCAGTAGGACAGGGGGCGTGACCGGGGAGCTGTTTTTT,TRBV6-1,TRBJ2-2,TRBD1,.
CASSPTSGTVSYNEQFF,TGTGCCAGCTCACCAACCAGCGGTACAGTCTCCTACAATGAGCAGTTCTTC,TRBV18,TRBJ2-1,.,.
CASSLGAGGDNSPLHF,TGTGCCAGCAGCTTAGGTGCAGGAGGGGACAATTCACCCCTCCACTTT,TRBV11-2,TRBJ1-6,.,once
CASSLEGTSGYYNEQFF,TGCGCCAGCAGCTTGGAAGGCACTAGCGGATACTACAATGAGCAGTTCTTC,TRBV5-1,TRBJ2-1,TRBD2,.
CASSSDRDQPQHF,TGTGCCAGCAGTTCCGACAGGGATCAGCCCCAGCATTTT,TRBV27,TRBJ1-5,TRBD1,.
CASSPGLAGGYEQYF,TGTGCCAGCAGCCCCGGACTAGCGGGGGGTTACGAGCAGTACTTC,TRBV7-8,TRBJ2-7,TRBD2,.
CASSYLASGQPQHF,TGTGCCAGCAGTTATTTGGCGTCGGGTCAGCCCCAGCATTTT,TRBV6-6,TRBJ1-5,.,few
CASSFVRAVGGELFF,TGTGCCAGCAGCTTTGTCAGGGCAGTAGGCGGGGAGCTGTTTTTT,TRBV5-5,TRBJ2-2,.,.
CASNPQGSSYEQYF,TGTGCCAGCAACCCGCAGGGCAGCTCCTACGAGCAGTACTTC,TRBV2,TRBJ2-7,.,.
CASSVLTGGNTEAFF,TGCGCCAGCAGCGTGTTGACAGGGGGGAACACTGAAGCTTTCTTT,TRBV5-1,TRBJ1-1,TRBD1,few
CASSVEQGATLSYEQYF,TGTGCCAGCAGTGTGGAACAGGGGGCTACCCTATCCTACGAGCAGTACTTC,TRBV2,TRBJ2-7,TRBD1,.
CASSQEGWSGTYPYEQYF,TGTGCCAGCAGCCAAGAGGGGTGGAGCGGGACATACCCCTACGAGCAGTACTTC,TRBV13,TRBJ2-7,.,.
CASNLDSNQSQHF,TGTGCCAGCAACCTCGACAGCAATCAGTCCCAGCATTTT,TRBV6-6,TRBJ1-5,.,.
CASSLPQANSYEQYF,TGCGCCAGCAGCTTGCCCCAGGCCAACTCCTACGAGCAGTACTTC,TRBV5-1,TRBJ2-7,.,.